The 15 T cell receptor beta chains reported below all come from one sample, sequenced in a study of blood T cell repertoires in COVID-19. Repertoires were generated with immunoSEQ multiplex PCR, while TCRdb's copy carries only in-frame clones and drops some. The data contain roughly 330,000 clones, around 87% of them singletons. Input material: PBMCs or T cells enriched from blood (not recorded which). Receptors originate from a young woman who had recovered from COVID-19.

J is TRBJ2-3 and V is TRBV5-1; TRBD2 aligns across 9 bases. Germline V gene lookup returns CDR1 SGHRS and CDR2 YFSETQ. There are 16 residues in the CDR3. The V gene end was trimmed by 4 bases and the J gene end by 4 bases; junction bases not matched to a gene: 10. CDR3: CASSRGLAEEADTQYF. CDR3 sequence (DNA): TGCGCCAGCAGCCGGGGACTAGCAGAGGAAGCAGATACGCAGTATTTT.

This clone appeared a single time. The V call is TRBV10-3, the J call TRBJ2-1; 11 bases line up with TRBD2. CDR3 length: 15 amino acids. The J segment lost 9 bases and the V segment lost 6 bases, leaving 10 bases of the junction unmatched. Germline CDR1 is ENHRY and CDR2 is SYGVKD. CDR3 region: CAIRPIAGGPGEQFF. The CDR3, as DNA: TGTGCCATCAGACCTATAGCGGGGGGGCCGGGTGAGCAGTTCTTC.

V and J are TRBV27 and TRBJ1-4; no reliable D call. CDR1 and CDR2 (germline): MNHEY, SMNVEV (reference sequence). This CDR3 is 17 amino acids long. V lost 5 bases and J lost 5, with 21 bases in between. Written as DNA, the CDR3 is TGTGCCAGCAGTCCCCTCGGATCGGGCGGGCGAAATGAAAAACTGTTTTTT. Its protein product is CASSPLGSGGRNEKLFF.

The chain uses TRBV6-5 and TRBJ1-6; D is unclear. The CDR3 runs 16 residues. CDR1 and CDR2 from the germline V gene are MNHEY and SVGAGI. V was cut by 0 bases and J by 4 bases, with 10 bases left in between. The CDR3 is CASSYSNAGYNSPLHF. The CDR3 DNA reads TGTGCCAGCAGTTACTCGAATGCGGGTTATAATTCACCCCTCCACTTT.

The J gene is TRBJ2-2, the V gene TRBV5-4; TRBD2 is a possible D gene (7 bases). Germline V gene sequence: CDR1 SGHNT, CDR2 YYREEE (reference sequence). There are 17 residues in the CDR3. Trimming cost V 0 bases and J 1 base, with 13 bases left between them. CDR3 amino acids: CASSLAGGLRNTGELFF. CDR3 sequence (DNA): TGTGCCAGCAGCTTGGCCGGGGGGCTCCGGAACACCGGGGAGCTGTTTTTT.

The chain combines TRBV4-3 with TRBJ2-3, with TRBD2 identical over 12 bases. V lost 4 bases, J lost 3 bases, and 8 bases stayed unmatched. The CDR3 covers 17 residues. Germline V gene data show CDR1 as LGHNA and CDR2 as YSLEER. The CDR3 loop is CASSRDLAGGPTDTQYF. The CDR3 nucleotides read TGCGCCAGCAGCCGAGATCTAGCGGGGGGGCCTACAGATACGCAGTATTTT.

J is TRBJ1-1 and V is TRBV5-1, with TRBD1 matching 7 bases. This CDR3 is 16 amino acids long. CDR1 and CDR2 (germline): SGHRS, YFSETQ. V shed 4 bases and J 6 bases; nucleotides not matched to a gene: 15. The CDR3, as DNA: TGCGCCAGCAGCGTCAACCCGGGACAGAAAGGAGCTGAAGCTTTCTTT. This encodes CASSVNPGQKGAEAFF.

The V gene is TRBV11-1, the J gene TRBJ1-1, with TRBD1 as a possible D gene (5 bases). Trimming cost V 4 bases and J 4 bases, with 13 bases left between them. This CDR3 spans 14 amino acids. Germline CDR1 SGHAT, CDR2 FQDESV (reference sequence). The chain's CDR3 is CASSWVGGGTEAFF. The CDR3 region has the DNA TGTGCCAGCAGCTGGGTTGGGGGAGGCACTGAAGCTTTCTTT.

In its sample, this clone was seen once. The rearrangement links TRBV6-6 to TRBJ2-7; weak D call: TRBD2 (5 bases). Germline CDR1 MNHNY, CDR2 SVGAGI (reference sequence). Trimming removed 4 bases from V and 13 bases from J, with 17 bases in between. The CDR3 sequence is 12 residues long. As DNA, the CDR3 is TGTGCCAGCAGTTTGACGGAGGACCCGACCTACTTC. Translated: CASSLTEDPTYF.

V usage is TRBV29-1 and J usage is TRBJ1-5; 7 bases agree with TRBD1. J was trimmed by 1 base and V by 4 bases; bases with no gene match: 4. This CDR3 has 14 amino acids. Germline lookup yields CDR1 SQVTM and CDR2 ANQGSEA. CDR3 DNA: TGCAGCGTTGCGGCAGGGGGGAGCAATCAGCCCCAGCATTTT. It translates to CSVAAGGSNQPQHF.

This rearrangement joins TRBV11-3 to TRBJ1-1; D remains ambiguous. The CDR3 runs 13 residues. Between the trimmed V and J ends, which lost 0 bases and 3 bases, there was a span of 5 bases. Per the germline V gene, CDR1 is SGHNT and CDR2 is YENEEA. CDR3 sequence: CASSLDADTEAFF. DNA for the CDR3: TGTGCCAGCAGCTTAGATGCGGACACTGAAGCTTTCTTT.

This clone was seen a single time. This chain's CDR3 is CASSLSVAGTYEQYF. In DNA, the CDR3 is TGTGCCAGCAGTTTAAGTGTCGCGGGGACCTACGAGCAGTACTTC. V is TRBV28 and J is TRBJ2-7, with a possible D match to TRBD2 (6 bases). The germline V gene has CDR1 MDHEN and CDR2 SYDVKM. Trimming removed 2 bases at V and 2 bases at J, with 13 bases between. The CDR3 runs to 15 residues.

This clone was seen just once. V usage is TRBV12-3 or TRBV12-4 and J usage is TRBJ1-5, with unresolved D. The CDR3 covers 13 residues. The germline V and J ends were trimmed by 6 bases and 0 bases, with 6 bases remaining between them. CDR3 bases: TGTGCCAGCAGCTCGTATAGCAATCAGCCCCAGCATTTT. Its protein product is CASSSYSNQPQHF.

The genes are TRBV4-2 and TRBJ2-3; 8 nucleotides line up with TRBD2. The CDR3 runs to 17 residues. Germline assignment: CDR1 LGHNA and CDR2 YNFKEQ. V lost 3 bases to trimming and J lost 2 bases; unmatched junction nucleotides: 10. DNA for the CDR3: TGTGCCAGCAGCCAGTGGGAACGGGGGGGATTCACAGATACGCAGTATTTT. Translated: CASSQWERGGFTDTQYF.

J is TRBJ2-7 and V is TRBV6-5, with TRBD2 matching over 7 bases. Losses at the gene ends were 9 bases for V and 3 bases for J; bases not matched to a gene: 11. The length of the CDR3 is 14 residues. CDR1 is MNHEY and CDR2 is SVGAGI in the germline V gene. CDR3 bases: TGTGCCAGTCCGAGGCCGGGACTACACTACGAGCAGTACTTC. This translates into CASPRPGLHYEQYF.